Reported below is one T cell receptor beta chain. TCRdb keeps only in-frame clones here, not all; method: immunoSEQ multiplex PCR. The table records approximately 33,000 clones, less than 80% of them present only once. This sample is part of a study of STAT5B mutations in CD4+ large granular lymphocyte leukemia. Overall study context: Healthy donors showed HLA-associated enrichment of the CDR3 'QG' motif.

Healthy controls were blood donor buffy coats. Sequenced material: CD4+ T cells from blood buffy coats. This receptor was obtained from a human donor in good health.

Written as DNA, the CDR3 is TGTGCCAGCAGCCCGGACAGAGGGGAACCCCTCCACTTT. Amino acid sequence: CASSPDRGEPLHF. The gene calls are TRBV7-2 and TRBJ1-6; the D gene is possibly TRBD1 (6 bases). Germline loops: CDR1 SGHTA, CDR2 FQGNSA. The CDR3 is 13 amino acids. V lost 5 bases to trimming and J lost 12 bases, with 14 bases between them.